The rows below give T cell receptor beta chains drawn from one sample of a study of blood T cell repertoires in COVID-19. The data were produced by immunoSEQ multiplex PCR, yet TCRdb's version contains in-frame clones alone and is incomplete. The sample lists 130,000 or so clones, approximately 80% seen once, with 9.5% to 15% in the top ten. Sample: peripheral blood. These receptors all come from a woman in her sixties or seventies with acute or convalescent COVID-19. Each CDR3 is given with its conserved first and last residue. A D gene is named only where the DNA matches it firmly. Size is omitted from some rows. Given values are once, few, many or a class for expanded clones.

TRBV9,TRBJ2-1,-,few,11,CASSAANEQFF,TGTGCCAGCAGCGCCGCGAATGAGCAGTTCTTC
TRBV27,TRBJ1-5,-,few,16,CASSLQGLDSNQPQHF,TGTGCCAGCAGTTTACAGGGACTTGATAGCAATCAGCCCCAGCATTTT
TRBV5-1,TRBJ1-2,-,-,16,CASSQDSQSVLFGYTF,TGCGCCAGCTCCCAGGACAGCCAGTCGGTCTTATTTGGCTACACCTTC
TRBV7-9,TRBJ2-1,-,-,17,CASSSVMDFISYNEQFF,TGTGCCAGCAGCTCCGTTATGGACTTTATCTCCTACAATGAGCAGTTCTTC
TRBV7-8,TRBJ1-5,-,-,15,CASSSGRSSNQPQHF,TGTGCCAGCAGCTCAGGGCGAAGTAGCAATCAGCCCCAGCATTTT
TRBV7-9,TRBJ2-1,-,-,14,CASSYGPPREEQFF,TGTGCCAGCAGCTACGGGCCCCCCAGGGAAGAGCAGTTCTTC
TRBV6-5,TRBJ1-6,TRBD1,-,15,CASSYVGTGDSPLHF,TGTGCCAGCAGTTACGTGGGGACAGGGGATTCACCCCTCCACTTT
TRBV10-1,TRBJ1-1,-,-,14,CASSERGALQGAFF,TGCGCCAGCAGTGAGCGGGGGGCCCTCCAGGGAGCTTTCTTT
TRBV2,TRBJ2-3,TRBD2,-,14,CASRTGTNTDTQYF,TGTGCCAGCAGGACCGGGACTAACACAGATACGCAGTATTTT
TRBV6-1,TRBJ2-7,-,few,18,CASSEAGRNVYLAYEQYF,TGTGCCAGCAGTGAAGCGGGGCGAAATGTTTACCTTGCCTACGAGCAGTACTTC
TRBV5-1,TRBJ2-6,TRBD2,-,15,CASKGGSSGANVLTF,TGCGCCAGCAAAGGCGGGAGCTCTGGGGCCAACGTCCTGACTTTC
TRBV27,TRBJ1-6,-,-,16,CASSLRPPAAGSPLHF,TGTGCCAGCAGTTTACGCCCCCCCGCAGCGGGGTCACCCCTCCACTTT
TRBV6-5,TRBJ1-2,-,few,13,CASRVAANYGYTF,TGTGCCAGCAGGGTAGCAGCTAACTATGGCTACACCTTC
TRBV10-3,TRBJ2-3,-,-,16,CAISQTAESSTDTQYF,TGTGCCATCAGTCAGACAGCCGAGTCTAGCACAGATACGCAGTATTTT
TRBV9,TRBJ2-1,TRBD1,-,15,CASSASRDSDNEQFF,TGTGCCAGCAGCGCCTCTCGGGACAGCGACAATGAGCAGTTCTTC
TRBV19,TRBJ1-4,TRBD1,-,14,CASSPGQGGEKLFF,TGTGCCAGTAGTCCGGGACAGGGTGGGGAAAAACTGTTTTTT
TRBV18,TRBJ1-1,TRBD1,-,16,CASSPSQGQMNTEAFF,TGTGCCAGCTCACCAAGTCAGGGACAGATGAACACTGAAGCTTTCTTT
TRBV19,TRBJ2-1,TRBD2,-,16,CASSMTGGASYNEQFF,TGTGCCAGTAGTATGACCGGGGGGGCCTCATACAATGAGCAGTTCTTC
TRBV3-1/TRBV3-2,TRBJ2-7,-,few,13,CASKPQGIYEQYF,TGTGCCAGCAAGCCCCAGGGGATCTACGAGCAGTACTTC